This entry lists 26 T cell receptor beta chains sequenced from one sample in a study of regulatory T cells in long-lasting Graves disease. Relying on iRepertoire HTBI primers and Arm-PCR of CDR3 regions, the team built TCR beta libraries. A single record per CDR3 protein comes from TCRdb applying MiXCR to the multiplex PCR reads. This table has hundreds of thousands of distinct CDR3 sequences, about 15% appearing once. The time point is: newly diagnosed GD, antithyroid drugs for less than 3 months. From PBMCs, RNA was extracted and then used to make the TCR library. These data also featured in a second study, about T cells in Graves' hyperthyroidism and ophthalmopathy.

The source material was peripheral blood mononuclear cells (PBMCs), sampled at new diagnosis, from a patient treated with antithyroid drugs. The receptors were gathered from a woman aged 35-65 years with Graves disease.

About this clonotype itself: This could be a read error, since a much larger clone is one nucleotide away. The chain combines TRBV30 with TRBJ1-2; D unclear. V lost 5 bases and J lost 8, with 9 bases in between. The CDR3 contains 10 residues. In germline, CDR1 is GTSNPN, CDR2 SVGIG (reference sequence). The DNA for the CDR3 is TGTGCCTGGGAATTCGGGGGCTACACCTTC. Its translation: CAWEFGGYTF.

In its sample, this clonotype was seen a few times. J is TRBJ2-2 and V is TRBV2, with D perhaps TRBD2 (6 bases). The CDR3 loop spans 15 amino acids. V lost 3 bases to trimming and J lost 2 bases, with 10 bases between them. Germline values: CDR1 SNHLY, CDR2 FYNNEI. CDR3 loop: CASSEWDFNTGELFF. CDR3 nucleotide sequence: TGTGCCAGCAGTGAGTGGGACTTCAACACCGGGGAGCTGTTTTTT.

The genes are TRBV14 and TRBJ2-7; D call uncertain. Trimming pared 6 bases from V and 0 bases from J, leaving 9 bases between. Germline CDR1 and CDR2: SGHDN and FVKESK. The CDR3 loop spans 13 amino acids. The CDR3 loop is CASRTAYSYEQYF. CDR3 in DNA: TGTGCCAGCAGAACAGCGTACTCCTACGAGCAGTACTTC.

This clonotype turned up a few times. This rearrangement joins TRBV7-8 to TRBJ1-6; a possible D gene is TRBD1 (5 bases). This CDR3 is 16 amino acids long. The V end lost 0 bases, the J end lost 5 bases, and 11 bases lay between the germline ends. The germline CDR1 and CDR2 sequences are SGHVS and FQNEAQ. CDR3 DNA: TGTGCCAGCAGCTTAGCGAGGCCAGGGAATAATTCACCCCTCCACTTT. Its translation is CASSLARPGNNSPLHF. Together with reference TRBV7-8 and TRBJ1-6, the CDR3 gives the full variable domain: GAGVSQSPRYKVAKRGQDVALRCDPISGHVSLFWYQQALGQGPEFLTYFQNEAQLDKSGLPSDRFFAERPEGSVSTLKIQRTQQEDSAVYLCASSLARPGNNSPLHFGNGTRLTVT.

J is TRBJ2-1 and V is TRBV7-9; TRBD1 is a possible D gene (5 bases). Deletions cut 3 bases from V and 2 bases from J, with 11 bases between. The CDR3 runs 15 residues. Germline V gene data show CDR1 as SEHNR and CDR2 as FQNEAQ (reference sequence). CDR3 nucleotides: TGTGCCAGCAGCTTGTTCAGGGCCCCCTACAATGAGCAGTTCTTC. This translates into CASSLFRAPYNEQFF.

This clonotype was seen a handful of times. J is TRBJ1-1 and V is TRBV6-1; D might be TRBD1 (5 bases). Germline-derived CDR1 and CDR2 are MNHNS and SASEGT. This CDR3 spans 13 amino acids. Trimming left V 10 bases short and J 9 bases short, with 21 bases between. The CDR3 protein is CATRGTPLRKAFF. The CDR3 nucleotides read TGTGCCACACGAGGGACCCCCCTTAGAAAAGCTTTCTTT.

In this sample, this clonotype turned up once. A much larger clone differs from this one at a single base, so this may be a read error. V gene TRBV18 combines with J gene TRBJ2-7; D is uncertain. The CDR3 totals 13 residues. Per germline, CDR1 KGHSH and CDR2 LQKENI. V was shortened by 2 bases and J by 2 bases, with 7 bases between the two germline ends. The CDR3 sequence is CASSPWATYEQYF. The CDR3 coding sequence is TGTGCCAGCTCACCATGGGCGACCTACGAGCAGTACTTC.

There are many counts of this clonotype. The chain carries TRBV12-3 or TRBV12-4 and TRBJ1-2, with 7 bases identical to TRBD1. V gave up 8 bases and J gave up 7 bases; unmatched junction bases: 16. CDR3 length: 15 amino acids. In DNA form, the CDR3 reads TGTGCCAGCTGTTGGGCCGGGACAGAGCCTAGTGGCTACACCTTC. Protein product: CASCWAGTEPSGYTF.

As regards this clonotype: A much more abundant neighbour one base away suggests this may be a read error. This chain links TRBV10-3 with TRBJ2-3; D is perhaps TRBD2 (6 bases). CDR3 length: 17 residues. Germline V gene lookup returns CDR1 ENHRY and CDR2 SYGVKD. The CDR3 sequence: CASSTNGASALTDTLYF. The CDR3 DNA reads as TGTGCCAGCAGTACCAACGGGGCTAGCGCACTCACAGATACGCTGTATTTT.

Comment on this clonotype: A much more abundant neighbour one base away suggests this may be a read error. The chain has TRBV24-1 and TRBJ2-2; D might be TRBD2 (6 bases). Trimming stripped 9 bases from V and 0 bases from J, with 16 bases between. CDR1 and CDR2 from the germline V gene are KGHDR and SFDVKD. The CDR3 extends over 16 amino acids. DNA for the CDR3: TGTGCCACCTTTAACCTGGGCGGGGCGAACACCGGGGAGCTGTTTTTT. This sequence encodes CATFNLGGANTGELFF.

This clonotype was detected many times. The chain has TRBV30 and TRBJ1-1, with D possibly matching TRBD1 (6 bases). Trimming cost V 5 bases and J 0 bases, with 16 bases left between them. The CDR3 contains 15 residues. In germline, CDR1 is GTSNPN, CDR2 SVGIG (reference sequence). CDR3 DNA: TGTGCCTGGCACGATTGGACAGCAATGAACACTGAAGCTTTCTTT. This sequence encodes CAWHDWTAMNTEAFF.

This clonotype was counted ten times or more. The CDR3 spells CASSLETGTSGGELFF. The CDR3 region has the DNA TGTGCCAGCAGCTTGGAGACCGGGACTAGCGGCGGGGAGCTGTTTTTT. V usage is TRBV11-1 and J usage is TRBJ2-2; TRBD2 matches 11 bases. CDR1 SGHAT and CDR2 FQDESV come from the germline V gene (reference sequence). V gave up 3 bases and J gave up 7 bases; unmatched junction bases: 7. The CDR3 is made up of 16 amino acids.

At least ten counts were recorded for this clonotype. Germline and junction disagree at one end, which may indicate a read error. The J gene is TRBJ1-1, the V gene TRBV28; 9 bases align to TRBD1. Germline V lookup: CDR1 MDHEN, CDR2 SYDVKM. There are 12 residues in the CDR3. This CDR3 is CASSPWTGDRIF. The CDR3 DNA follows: TGTGCCAGCAGTCCCTGGACAGGGGATCGAATCTTT.

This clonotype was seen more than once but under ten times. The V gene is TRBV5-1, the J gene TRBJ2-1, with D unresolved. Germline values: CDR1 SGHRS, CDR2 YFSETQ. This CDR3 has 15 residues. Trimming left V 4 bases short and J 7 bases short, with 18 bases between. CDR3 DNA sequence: TGCGCCAGCAGCACCCAAGGACCAAGTCTGAATGAGCAGTTCTTC. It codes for CASSTQGPSLNEQFF.

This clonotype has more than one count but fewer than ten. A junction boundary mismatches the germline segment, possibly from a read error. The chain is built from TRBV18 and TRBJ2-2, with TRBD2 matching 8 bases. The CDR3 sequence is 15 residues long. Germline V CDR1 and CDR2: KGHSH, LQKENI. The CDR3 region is CASPPVAGLTGELFF. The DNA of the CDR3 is TGTGCCAGCCCACCCGTAGCGGGGCTCACCGGGGAGCTGTTTTTT.

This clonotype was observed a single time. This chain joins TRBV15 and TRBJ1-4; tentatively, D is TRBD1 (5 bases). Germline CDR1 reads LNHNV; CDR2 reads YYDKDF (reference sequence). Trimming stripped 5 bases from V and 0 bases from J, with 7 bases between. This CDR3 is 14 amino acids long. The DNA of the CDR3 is TGTGCCACCAGCCCGACAGCAACTAATGAAAAACTGTTTTTT. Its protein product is CATSPTATNEKLFF.

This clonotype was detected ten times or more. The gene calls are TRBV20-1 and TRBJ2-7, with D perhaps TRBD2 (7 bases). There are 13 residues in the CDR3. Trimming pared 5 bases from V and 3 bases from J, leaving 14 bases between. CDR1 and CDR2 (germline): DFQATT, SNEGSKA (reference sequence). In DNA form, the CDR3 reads TGCAGTGCTCTCCGGGGGGCATTCTACGAGCAGTACTTC. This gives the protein CSALRGAFYEQYF.

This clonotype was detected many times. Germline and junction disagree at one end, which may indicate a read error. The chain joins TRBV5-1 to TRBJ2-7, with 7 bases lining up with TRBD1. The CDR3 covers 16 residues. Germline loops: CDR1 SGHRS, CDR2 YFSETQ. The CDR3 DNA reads TGTGCCAGCAGCTTGGCCCTGGGGCAGGGGGCCTACGAGCAGTACTTC. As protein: CASSLALGQGAYEQYF.

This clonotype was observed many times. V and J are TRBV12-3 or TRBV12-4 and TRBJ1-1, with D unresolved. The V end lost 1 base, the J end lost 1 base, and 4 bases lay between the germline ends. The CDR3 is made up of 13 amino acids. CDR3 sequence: CASSLGANTEAFF. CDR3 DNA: TGTGCCAGCAGTTTAGGGGCGAACACTGAAGCTTTCTTT.

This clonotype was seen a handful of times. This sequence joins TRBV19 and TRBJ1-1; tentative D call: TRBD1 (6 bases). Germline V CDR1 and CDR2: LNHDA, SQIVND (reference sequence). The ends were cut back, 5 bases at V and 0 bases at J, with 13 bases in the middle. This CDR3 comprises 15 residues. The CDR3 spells CASSAWDILNTEAFF. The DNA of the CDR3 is TGTGCCAGTAGTGCTTGGGACATCTTGAACACTGAAGCTTTCTTT.

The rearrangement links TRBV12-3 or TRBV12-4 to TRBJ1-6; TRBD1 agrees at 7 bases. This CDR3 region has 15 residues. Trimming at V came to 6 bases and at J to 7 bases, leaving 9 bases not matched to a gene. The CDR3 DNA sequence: TGTGCCAGCAGCCCTCGGACAGGTTGGAATTCACCCCTCCACTTT. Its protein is CASSPRTGWNSPLHF.

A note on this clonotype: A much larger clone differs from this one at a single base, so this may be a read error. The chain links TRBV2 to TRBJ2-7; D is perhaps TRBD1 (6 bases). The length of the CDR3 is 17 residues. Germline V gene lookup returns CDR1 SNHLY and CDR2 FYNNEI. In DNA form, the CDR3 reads TGTGCCGGCAGTGAAGCGCCAGGGGTTCCGTCCTCCTACGAGCAGTACTTC. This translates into CAGSEAPGVPSSYEQYF.

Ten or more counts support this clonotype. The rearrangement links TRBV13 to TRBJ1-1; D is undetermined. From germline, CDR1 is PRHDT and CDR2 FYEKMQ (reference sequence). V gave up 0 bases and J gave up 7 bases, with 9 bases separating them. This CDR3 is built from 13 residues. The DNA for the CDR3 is TGTGCCAGCAGCTTAGGACTGAGAGATGAAGCTTTCTTT. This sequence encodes CASSLGLRDEAFF. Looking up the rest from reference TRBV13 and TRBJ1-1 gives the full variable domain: AAGVIQSPRHLIKEKRETATLKCYPIPRHDTVYWYQQGPGQDPQFLISFYEKMQSDKGSIPDRFSAQQFSDYHSELNMSSLELGDSALYFCASSLGLRDEAFFGQGTRLTVV.

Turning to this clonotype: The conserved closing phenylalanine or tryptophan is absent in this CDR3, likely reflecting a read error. Here the CDR3 DNA reads TGTGCCAGCAGACGGACAGGCCTGCTTGGGAGTGGCTACACCATC. Protein: CASRRTGLLGSGYTI. This chain uses TRBV27 with TRBJ1-2; 7 bases are a match to TRBD1. Germline CDR1 is MNHEY and CDR2 is SMNVEV (reference sequence). The V gene end was trimmed by 6 bases and the J gene end by 7 bases; junction bases not matched to a gene: 14. This CDR3 has 15 residues.

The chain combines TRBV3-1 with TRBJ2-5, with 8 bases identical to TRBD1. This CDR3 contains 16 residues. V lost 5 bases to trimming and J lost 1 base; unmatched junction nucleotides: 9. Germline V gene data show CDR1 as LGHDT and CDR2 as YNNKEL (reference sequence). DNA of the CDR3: TGTGCCAGCAGCGCCTCGGAGGGACAGGTCCAAGAGACCCAGTACTTC. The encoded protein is CASSASEGQVQETQYF.

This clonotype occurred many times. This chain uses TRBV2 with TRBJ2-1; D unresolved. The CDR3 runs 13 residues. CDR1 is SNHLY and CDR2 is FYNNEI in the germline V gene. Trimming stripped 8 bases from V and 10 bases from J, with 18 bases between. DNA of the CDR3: TGTGCCAGCGACCCCGAAGTGAGGACGGAGCAGTTCTTC. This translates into CASDPEVRTEQFF. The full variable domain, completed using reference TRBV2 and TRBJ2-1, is EPEVTQTPSHQVTQMGQEVILRCVPISNHLYFYWYRQILGQKVEFLVSFYNNEISEKSEIFDDQFSVERPDGSNFTLKIRSTKLEDSAMYFCASDPEVRTEQFFGPGTRLTVL.